This TCR beta chain is from a study of T cells in Graves' hyperthyroidism and ophthalmopathy. Findings of the study overall: Most thyroid clonotypes with frequency above 0.001 were detected in blood.

The CDR3 spans 13 residues. V lost 4 bases and J lost 6; bases outside the gene matches: 3. Per the germline V gene, CDR1 is SGHTA and CDR2 is FQGNSA. This clonotype was observed once. Its antigen is as yet unknown. TCR beta CDR3 region amplification was performed from RNA transcripts. TCR CDR3 regions were first amplified by RT-PCR with HTBI primers. TCRdb reprocessed the multiplex PCR reads via MiXCR and lists one record per CDR3 protein. The sample yields about 560,000 distinct CDR3 sequences, 12% to 15% seen once. The origin of this receptor is a woman in her 40s with Graves' hyperthyroidism. This sequence joins TRBV7-2 and TRBJ2-3; TRBD2 agrees at 8 bases. Sequencing was done on a sample of blood. CDR3 nucleotide sequence: TGTGCCAGCAGCTGGGGACTAGGGGATACGCAGTATTTT. It specifies CASSWGLGDTQYF.